The rows below give T cell receptor beta chains drawn from one sample of a study of identical twins. TCRdb redid the calling of the 5' RACE reads with MiXCR, one entry per CDR3 protein. The table includes about 660,000 distinct CDR3 sequences, 8.6% detected once. The data also belong to a second study, concerning yellow fever vaccine responses in identical twins.

What was sequenced was PBMCs. These receptors were taken from a woman younger than 30 in good health. Both conserved end residues are part of each CDR3. Each record gives: D gene, V gene, clone size, J gene, CDR3 protein, CDR3 DNA. A D gene is named only where the DNA matches it firmly. The size of a clone is reported for some rows only, either as once, few or many, or as a class for expanded clones.

TRBD2	TRBV6-2/TRBV6-3	-	TRBJ2-1	CASSYLRLAGGSYNEQFF	TGTGCCAGCAGTTACCTCCGGCTAGCGGGAGGATCTTACAATGAGCAGTTCTTC
-	TRBV20-1	many	TRBJ2-3	CSAREGGFDTDTQYF	TGCAGTGCACGAGAAGGGGGGTTCGACACAGATACGCAGTATTTT
-	TRBV7-2	few	TRBJ2-7	CASSFSGYPYEQYF	TGTGCCAGCAGCTTTAGTGGGTATCCCTACGAGCAGTACTTC
-	TRBV13	few	TRBJ2-5	CASNINRQETQYF	TGTGCCAGCAACATCAACAGGCAAGAGACCCAGTACTTC
-	TRBV24-1	-	TRBJ2-1	CATSDSLEGEFF	TGTGCCACCAGTGATTCCCTAGAGGGGGAGTTCTTC
-	TRBV24-1	-	TRBJ2-7	CATSELFRDISYEQYF	TGTGCCACCAGTGAACTATTCCGGGACATATCCTACGAGCAGTACTTC
-	TRBV5-1	many	TRBJ2-1	CASSSKNPVNGQSFF	TGCGCCAGCAGCTCAAAGAACCCCGTAAACGGACAGTCGTTCTTC
-	TRBV7-8	few	TRBJ2-7	CASSLFARDYEQYF	TGTGCCAGCAGCTTATTCGCCAGGGACTACGAGCAGTACTTC
-	TRBV6-2/TRBV6-3	-	TRBJ2-5	CASAIRDANLRTETQYF	TGTGCCAGCGCTATCCGGGACGCAAATCTCCGGACGGAGACCCAGTACTTC
-	TRBV5-8	many	TRBJ2-7	CASSPDSPYEQYF	TGTGCCAGCAGCCCGGACAGCCCCTACGAGCAGTACTTC
TRBD2	TRBV7-9	many	TRBJ2-2	CASSPRGGGPDTGELFF	TGTGCCAGCAGCCCTCGTGGGGGAGGGCCCGACACCGGGGAGCTGTTTTTT
-	TRBV7-9	few	TRBJ2-1	CASSLATQFF	TGTGCCAGCAGCTTGGCCACGCAGTTCTTC
-	TRBV25-1	few	TRBJ1-1	CASSEYSAGTEAFF	TGTGCCAGCAGTGAATACTCCGCTGGCACTGAAGCTTTCTTT
-	TRBV11-2	-	TRBJ2-3	CASRKGGRDTQYF	TGTGCCAGCAGAAAGGGGGGAAGAGATACGCAGTATTTT
-	TRBV6-1	many	TRBJ1-5	CASSARGGPGGNQPQHF	TGTGCCAGCAGTGCGCGCGGGGGCCCCGGTGGCAATCAGCCCCAGCATTTT
TRBD1	TRBV29-1	many	TRBJ2-7	CSVEGLDRGEQYF	TGCAGCGTTGAAGGTTTGGACAGGGGCGAGCAGTACTTC
-	TRBV9	many	TRBJ2-2	CASSRGPITGELFF	TGTGCCAGCAGCCGGGGACCTATCACCGGGGAGCTGTTTTTT
-	TRBV12-3/TRBV12-4	many	TRBJ2-5	CASSSRETQYF	TGTGCCAGCAGTTCTAGAGAGACCCAGTACTTC
-	TRBV19	-	TRBJ2-7	CASSFGTNEQYF	TGTGCCAGTAGCTTCGGGACGAATGAGCAGTACTTC
TRBD2	TRBV20-1	-	TRBJ2-1	CSASKLSREGLYNEQFF	TGCAGTGCTAGTAAGCTGTCGCGGGAGGGCCTATACAATGAGCAGTTCTTC
-	TRBV12-3/TRBV12-4	many	TRBJ2-7	CASSFLRAYEQYF	TGTGCCAGCAGTTTTTTGAGAGCCTACGAGCAGTACTTC
-	TRBV2	many	TRBJ1-4	CASMPRATNEKLFF	TGTGCCAGCATGCCACGGGCAACTAATGAAAAACTGTTTTTT
TRBD1	TRBV20-1	-	TRBJ1-4	CSASTGDIGEKLFF	TGCAGTGCTAGCACAGGGGACATCGGTGAAAAACTGTTTTTT
-	TRBV5-6	few	TRBJ2-7	CASSAGLPSYEQYF	TGTGCCAGCAGCGCGGGACTTCCCTCCTACGAGCAGTACTTC
TRBD2	TRBV15	-	TRBJ2-1	CATSISGGAGNEQFF	TGTGCCACCAGCATTAGCGGGGGGGCGGGGAATGAGCAGTTCTTC
-	TRBV24-1	-	TRBJ2-7	CATSDSLAGVNEQYF	TGTGCCACCAGTGATTCCCTGGCTGGGGTTAACGAGCAGTACTTC
-	TRBV27	few	TRBJ1-5	CASSLTNNQPQHF	TGTGCCAGCAGTTTAACGAACAATCAGCCCCAGCATTTT
-	TRBV5-1	-	TRBJ2-3	CASSLPHSTDTQYF	TGCGCCAGCAGCTTGCCACATAGCACAGATACGCAGTATTTT
TRBD2	TRBV29-1	-	TRBJ2-5	CSVREAQETQYF	TGCAGCGTGCGGGAGGCACAAGAGACCCAGTACTTC
-	TRBV6-2/TRBV6-3	-	TRBJ2-3	CASRTGPPRYTQYF	TGTGCCAGCAGGACAGGACCCCCTAGGTATACGCAGTATTTT
-	TRBV2	few	TRBJ2-3	CASSAGTLSTDTQYF	TGTGCCAGCAGCGCGGGGACTTTAAGCACAGATACGCAGTATTTT
-	TRBV7-3	-	TRBJ2-3	CASSTGQPGDTQYF	TGTGCCAGCAGCACCGGACAGCCCGGAGATACGCAGTATTTT
-	TRBV6-1	few	TRBJ2-1	CASSLLTAPYDEQFF	TGTGCCAGCAGTCTCCTGACAGCCCCTTATGATGAGCAGTTCTTC
-	TRBV20-1	few	TRBJ1-6	CSARAGGARNSPLHF	TGCAGTGCTAGGGCGGGGGGCGCCCGGAATTCACCCCTCCACTTT
-	TRBV3-1	-	TRBJ2-7	CASSRTSARGAYEQYF	TGTGCCAGCAGCCGAACGAGCGCCAGAGGGGCGTACGAGCAGTACTTC
TRBD2	TRBV4-2	few	TRBJ2-3	CASSQETSGISTDTQYF	TGTGCCAGCAGCCAAGAGACTAGCGGGATTAGCACAGATACGCAGTATTTT
TRBD2	TRBV11-2	many	TRBJ2-1	CASSLTSGGAYEQFF	TGTGCCAGCAGCTTAACTAGCGGGGGGGCCTATGAGCAGTTCTTC
-	TRBV4-3	many	TRBJ2-2	CASSQGASAGELFF	TGCGCCAGCAGCCAAGGGGCTAGCGCCGGGGAGCTGTTTTTT
-	TRBV28	once	TRBJ2-7	CASSSPGSDEQYF	TGTGCCAGCAGTTCCCCAGGGTCGGACGAGCAGTACTTC
-	TRBV7-9	few	TRBJ2-1	CASSSVGANEQFF	TGTGCCAGCAGCTCGGTCGGGGCCAATGAGCAGTTCTTC
TRBD2	TRBV7-6	-	TRBJ2-5	CASSLAPGGQETQYF	TGTGCCAGCAGCTTAGCCCCGGGAGGGCAAGAGACCCAGTACTTC
-	TRBV29-1	-	TRBJ2-7	CSVRGGSYEQYF	TGCAGCGTGCGAGGAGGGAGCTACGAGCAGTACTTC
-	TRBV20-1	few	TRBJ1-1	CSASSPGRKNTEAFF	TGCAGTGCCAGCTCACCGGGCCGGAAGAACACTGAAGCTTTCTTT
-	TRBV5-1	few	TRBJ2-1	CASSFGRFSSYNEQFF	TGCGCCAGCAGCTTCGGCAGATTTAGCTCCTACAATGAGCAGTTCTTC
-	TRBV27	few	TRBJ2-1	CASSPRDGVYNEQFF	TGTGCCAGCAGTCCCCGCGACGGGGTATACAATGAGCAGTTCTTC
-	TRBV2	once	TRBJ2-2	CASSVRRAEGGELFF	TGTGCCAGCAGTGTACGCCGGGCCGAGGGCGGGGAGCTGTTTTTT
-	TRBV12-3/TRBV12-4	many	TRBJ2-5	CASNFLSGGQETQYF	TGTGCCAGCAACTTCCTTTCCGGGGGCCAAGAGACCCAGTACTTC
TRBD1	TRBV5-5	-	TRBJ2-3	CASSWGTGKDTQYF	TGTGCCAGCAGCTGGGGGACAGGGAAAGATACGCAGTATTTT
-	TRBV7-9	few	TRBJ2-3	CASSLEGLRNVDTQYF	TGTGCCAGCAGCTTAGAAGGTCTGAGGAACGTAGATACGCAGTATTTT
-	TRBV12-3/TRBV12-4	few	TRBJ2-7	CASSLGQGHAAAYEQYF	TGTGCCAGCAGTTTAGGGCAGGGCCATGCCGCAGCCTACGAGCAGTACTTC
-	TRBV20-1	-	TRBJ2-7	CSARDHRTARWYEQYF	TGCAGTGCTAGAGATCACAGGACAGCTAGATGGTACGAGCAGTACTTC
-	TRBV7-9	few	TRBJ1-2	CASSLSANYGYTF	TGTGCCAGCAGCTTATCCGCTAACTATGGCTACACCTTC
-	TRBV6-1	-	TRBJ2-1	CASSVPRTGDNEQFF	TGTGCCAGCAGTGTACCAAGAACGGGCGACAATGAGCAGTTCTTC
-	TRBV7-2	-	TRBJ1-2	CASSSVGEGYTF	TGTGCCAGCAGCTCCGTCGGGGAGGGCTACACCTTC
TRBD2	TRBV20-1	few	TRBJ2-2	CSARDEGLNTGELFF	TGCAGTGCTAGAGATGAGGGACTAAACACCGGGGAGCTGTTTTTT
-	TRBV20-1	few	TRBJ1-5	CSVGQPQHF	TGCAGTGTTGGTCAGCCCCAGCATTTT
-	TRBV7-2	-	TRBJ1-2	CASSAARGGSPNYGYTF	TGTGCCAGCAGTGCCGCCAGGGGAGGCTCCCCTAACTATGGCTACACCTTC
TRBD1	TRBV4-1	-	TRBJ2-7	CASSQGTGGGEQYF	TGCGCCAGCAGCCAGGGGACAGGGGGCGGCGAGCAGTACTTC
-	TRBV3-1	-	TRBJ2-2	CASSQELGGSHHTGELFF	TGTGCCAGCAGCCAAGAATTAGGTGGTAGCCACCACACCGGGGAGCTGTTTTTT